Listed here is a single T cell receptor (beta chain). Its antigen is currently unknown. These data are taken from a study of blood T cells in healthy people across ages. Together with a sample-barcoded 5' primer, a J-beta primer mix was included in a second PCR lasting roughly 6 to 12 cycles. TCRdb re-analysed the 5' RACE reads in MiXCR, keeping a single row per CDR3 protein. The sample lists about 670,000 distinct CDR3 sequences, 40% to 45% seen once, with around 30% in the top ten. V was pared by 0 bases and J by 2 bases, with 13 bases between. The CDR3 covers 16 residues. The V gene's germline CDR1 is SGDLS and CDR2 YYNGEE. Broader study findings: Researchers report that TCR beta diversity correlated strongly with naive T cell percentage.

The source is an older man in good health. The chain joins TRBV9 to TRBJ2-3; D unclear. The sample was blood. The CDR3 loop is CASSVGGEPSTDTQYF. CDR3 bases: TGTGCCAGCAGCGTAGGCGGTGAACCGTCCACAGATACGCAGTATTTT.